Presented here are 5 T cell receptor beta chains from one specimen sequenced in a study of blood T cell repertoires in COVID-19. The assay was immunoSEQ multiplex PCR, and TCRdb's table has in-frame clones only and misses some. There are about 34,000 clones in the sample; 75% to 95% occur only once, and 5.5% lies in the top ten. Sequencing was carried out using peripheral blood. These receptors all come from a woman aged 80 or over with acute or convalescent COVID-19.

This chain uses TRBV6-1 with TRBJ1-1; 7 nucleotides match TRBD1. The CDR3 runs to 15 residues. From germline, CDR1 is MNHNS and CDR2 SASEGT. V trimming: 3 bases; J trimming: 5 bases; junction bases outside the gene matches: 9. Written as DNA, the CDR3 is TGTGCCAGCAGTGAGCTCCAGGGGGAGAGAACTGAAGCTTTCTTT. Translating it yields CASSELQGERTEAFF.

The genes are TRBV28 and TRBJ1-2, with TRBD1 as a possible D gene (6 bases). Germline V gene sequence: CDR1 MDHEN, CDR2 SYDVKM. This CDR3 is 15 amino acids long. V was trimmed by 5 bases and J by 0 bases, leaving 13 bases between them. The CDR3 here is CASSLGGGTNYGYTF. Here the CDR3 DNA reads TGTGCCAGCAGTCTAGGCGGGGGCACTAACTATGGCTACACCTTC.

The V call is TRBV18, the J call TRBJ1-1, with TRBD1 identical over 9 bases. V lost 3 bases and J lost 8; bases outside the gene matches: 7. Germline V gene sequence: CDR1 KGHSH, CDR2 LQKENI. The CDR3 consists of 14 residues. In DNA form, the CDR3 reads TGTGCCAGCTCACCTAAGGGACAGGGTGGGGAAGCTTTCTTT. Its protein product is CASSPKGQGGEAFF.

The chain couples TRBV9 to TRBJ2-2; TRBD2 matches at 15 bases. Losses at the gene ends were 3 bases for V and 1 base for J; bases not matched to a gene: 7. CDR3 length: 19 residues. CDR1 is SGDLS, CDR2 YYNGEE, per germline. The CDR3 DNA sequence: TGTGCCAGCAGCGCCGGGACTAGCGGGGGGAGAGTGAACACCGGGGAGCTGTTTTTT. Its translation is CASSAGTSGGRVNTGELFF.

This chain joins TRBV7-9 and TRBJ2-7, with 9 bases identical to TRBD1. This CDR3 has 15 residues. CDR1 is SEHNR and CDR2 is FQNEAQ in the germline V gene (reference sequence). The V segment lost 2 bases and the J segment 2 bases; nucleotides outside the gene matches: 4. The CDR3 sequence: CASSLLGTGPYEQYF. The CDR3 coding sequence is TGTGCCAGCAGCTTACTCGGGACAGGGCCCTACGAGCAGTACTTC.